These 3 T cell receptor beta chains were all obtained from the same sample, sequenced in a study of T cell repertoires in cytomegalovirus infection. TCRdb re-derived calls from the reads in MiXCR, one entry per CDR3 protein. The sample lists about 490,000 distinct CDR3 sequences, about 11% seen once, with about 9.4% in the top ten. Sample: PBMCs. Receptor source: a human donor in good health (CMV status not recorded). Some clones in this sample may be carry-over from other donors' samples.

This chain uses TRBV3-1 with TRBJ1-1, with D perhaps TRBD1 (5 bases). Germline-derived CDR1 and CDR2 are LGHDT and YNNKEL (reference sequence). The CDR3 is made up of 12 amino acids. With 3 bases removed from V and 11 bases from J, the gap between germline ends came to 13 bases. The CDR3 coding sequence is TGTGCCAGCAGCCAGCCCGGGGCGGGGGCTTTCTTT. This sequence encodes CASSQPGAGAFF.

This clonotype has just one count. The chain recombines TRBV5-6 with TRBJ2-5; 9 nucleotides align to TRBD2. Germline V gene sequence: CDR1 SGHDT, CDR2 YYEEEE. V lost 1 base and J lost 2; bases outside the gene matches: 6. The CDR3 totals 16 residues. The DNA for the CDR3 is TGTGCCAGCAGCTTGATCACTAGCGGGTTTCAAGAGACCCAGTACTTC. Amino acids: CASSLITSGFQETQYF.

This clonotype was counted between two and nine times. The chain links TRBV6-6 to TRBJ1-5, with 9 bases lining up with TRBD1. Germline V lookup: CDR1 MNHNY, CDR2 SVGAGI (reference sequence). CDR3 length: 15 residues. After removal of 8 bases from V and 3 bases from J, the junction contained 8 bases not matched to a gene. The CDR3 region has the DNA TGTGCCAGCGGAAACAGGGGGCTATTCAATCAGCCCCAGCATTTT. Residues: CASGNRGLFNQPQHF.